These 21 T cell receptor beta chains originate from one sample sequenced in a study of blood T cell repertoires in COVID-19. TCRdb keeps only in-frame clones here, not all; method: immunoSEQ multiplex PCR. Of roughly 75,000 clones listed, approximately 79% were seen once; the top ten hold approximately 2.8%. Sequencing used peripheral blood. The receptors come from a human donor with acute or convalescent COVID-19. The donor label of this sample is uncertain.

This clone was seen just once. The genes are TRBV6-5 and TRBJ2-5; D is ambiguous. The germline V and J ends were trimmed by 2 bases and 0 bases, with 4 bases remaining between them. The CDR3 loop spans 13 amino acids. The germline V gene encodes CDR1 MNHEY and CDR2 SVGAGI. The CDR3 here is CASSYRDQETQYF. CDR3 nucleotides: TGTGCCAGCAGTTACCGGGACCAAGAGACCCAGTACTTC.

The chain uses TRBV24-1 and TRBJ1-4; 8 bases map to TRBD1. The germline gives CDR1 KGHDR, CDR2 SFDVKD. The CDR3 has 17 residues. V shed 5 bases and J 2 bases; nucleotides not matched to a gene: 9. The CDR3 protein is CATSAGQGIRTNEKLFF. CDR3 DNA: TGTGCCACCAGTGCCGGACAGGGAATTCGTACTAATGAAAAACTGTTTTTT.

The chain uses TRBV7-9 and TRBJ2-4; tentatively, D is TRBD2 (6 bases). CDR3 length equals 14 residues. Per the germline V gene, CDR1 is SEHNR and CDR2 is FQNEAQ (reference sequence). Trimming pared 4 bases from V and 6 bases from J, leaving 13 bases between. Here the CDR3 reads CASSSSSDTNIQYF. The CDR3 coding sequence is TGTGCCAGCAGCTCCTCTAGCGATACAAACATTCAGTACTTC.

V and J are TRBV30 and TRBJ2-4; D not resolved. CDR1 and CDR2 from the germline V gene are GTSNPN and SVGIG (reference sequence). V was shortened by 2 bases and J by 3 bases, with 8 bases between the two germline ends. The length of the CDR3 is 13 residues. The CDR3 sequence is CAWSPIYKNIQYF. The CDR3 DNA follows: TGTGCCTGGAGTCCCATCTACAAAAACATTCAGTACTTC.

In its sample, this clone was seen once. The rearrangement uses TRBV15 and TRBJ2-7; D is undetermined. The CDR3 has 15 residues. V was clipped by 0 bases and J by 2 bases, with 11 bases between them. Germline V gene sequence: CDR1 LNHNV, CDR2 YYDKDF (reference sequence). CDR3 sequence: CATSRETTHTYEQYF. The CDR3, as DNA: TGTGCCACCAGCAGAGAAACAACGCATACCTACGAGCAGTACTTC.

This sequence joins TRBV28 and TRBJ1-4; possible D gene TRBD1, 5 bases. The CDR3 is 15 residues long. V lost 4 bases, J lost 4 bases, and 13 bases lay in between. Germline values: CDR1 MDHEN, CDR2 SYDVKM. The CDR3 DNA follows: TGTGCCAGCAGTTGGGGAGGGGCCGATAATGAAAAACTGTTTTTT. As protein: CASSWGGADNEKLFF.

The chain has TRBV25-1 and TRBJ2-7; TRBD1 matches at 7 bases. Germline CDR1 reads MGHDK; CDR2 reads SYGVNS. With V trimmed by 5 bases and J by 2 bases, 9 bases remained unmatched. The CDR3 has 15 amino acids. The CDR3 DNA reads as TGTGCCAGCAGTACCAGCCGGGACAGCACCTACGAGCAGTACTTC. This translates into CASSTSRDSTYEQYF.

The chain couples TRBV29-1 to TRBJ1-5; perhaps TRBD1 as D (6 bases). The CDR3 has 13 residues. CDR1 is SQVTM, CDR2 ANQGSEA, per germline. The V and J ends lost 6 bases and 1 base respectively, with 10 bases between them. The CDR3 loop reads CSVRGSSNQPQHF. CDR3 bases: TGCAGCGTGAGGGGGTCCAGCAATCAGCCCCAGCATTTT. Based on the CDR3 plus reference TRBV29-1 and TRBJ1-5, the full variable domain is SAVISQKPSRDICQRGTSLTIQCQVDSQVTMMFWYRQQPGQSLTLIATANQGSEATYESGFVIDKFPISRPNLTFSTLTVSNMSPEDSSIYLCSVRGSSNQPQHFGDGTRLSIL.

This clone came up once. The chain couples TRBV5-1 to TRBJ2-5; D remains ambiguous. Germline V gene lookup returns CDR1 SGHRS and CDR2 YFSETQ. This CDR3 comprises 15 residues. V dropped 4 bases and J dropped 7 bases, with 20 bases sitting between them. The CDR3 here is CASSPESLPSGTQYF. The DNA for the CDR3 is TGCGCCAGCAGCCCTGAATCGCTGCCCAGTGGGACCCAGTACTTC.

J is TRBJ1-6 and V is TRBV5-6; the D gene is possibly TRBD1 (6 bases). This CDR3 has 15 amino acids. V was trimmed by 1 base and J by 7 bases, leaving 12 bases between them. The V gene's germline CDR1 is SGHDT and CDR2 YYEEEE. The DNA of the CDR3 is TGTGCCAGCAGCTTGCTAGGGACACAGAATTCACCCCTCCACTTT. Its translation is CASSLLGTQNSPLHF.

The chain combines TRBV7-6 with TRBJ2-2, with 8 bases that match TRBD1. CDR3 length: 19 residues. CDR1 is SGHVS and CDR2 is FNYEAQ in the germline V gene. Germline trimming cut 4 bases from V and 0 bases from J; bases unmatched to any gene: 13. This chain's CDR3 is CASSSIKRPGQANTGELFF. In DNA, the CDR3 is TGTGCCAGCAGCTCGATAAAACGCCCGGGACAGGCGAACACCGGGGAGCTGTTTTTT.

This chain joins TRBV5-4 and TRBJ2-7; the match to TRBD1 covers 7 bases. V shed 5 bases and J 6 bases; nucleotides not matched to a gene: 8. The CDR3 sequence is 13 residues long. The V gene's germline CDR1 is SGHNT and CDR2 YYREEE (reference sequence). The DNA for the CDR3 is TGTGCCAGCAGGTTTTGGGACAGCCTCGAGCAGTACGTC. Translated: CASRFWDSLEQYV.

The gene calls are TRBV12-3 or TRBV12-4 and TRBJ1-1; D is possibly TRBD1 (6 bases). V shed 8 bases and J shed 2 bases, with 12 bases lying between them. This CDR3 has 13 amino acids. CDR3 coding DNA: TGTGCCAGCGTTTTGACAGGAAACACTGAAGCTTTCTTT. The encoded protein is CASVLTGNTEAFF.

The genes are TRBV5-5 and TRBJ2-5, with 9 bases matching TRBD1. J gave up 2 bases and V 5 bases, and 7 bases lay outside the gene matches. This CDR3 comprises 15 residues. Per the germline V gene, CDR1 is SGHKS and CDR2 is YYEKEE (reference sequence). CDR3 loop: CASSFRDREQETQYF. For the CDR3, the DNA is TGTGCCAGCAGTTTCCGGGACAGGGAGCAAGAGACCCAGTACTTC.

The V and J genes are TRBV6-5 and TRBJ1-2; 7 positions match TRBD1. CDR3 length: 13 amino acids. Germline V gives CDR1 MNHEY, CDR2 SVGAGI. Unmatched junction bases numbered 8, after V lost 6 bases and J lost 7 bases. In DNA, the CDR3 is TGTGCCAGCAGCCAGAAGACAGGGTCTGGCTACACCTTC. Its protein is CASSQKTGSGYTF.

The sample holds a few counts of this clone. The V gene is TRBV19, the J gene TRBJ1-1, with D unresolved. Germline CDR1 is LNHDA and CDR2 is SQIVND (reference sequence). The V gene lost 10 bases and the J gene lost 1 base, with 13 bases spanning the gap. The CDR3 covers 13 residues. The CDR3 sequence is CATALTRNTEAFF. The DNA for the CDR3 is TGTGCCACCGCCCTCACTAGGAACACTGAAGCTTTCTTT.

The chain uses TRBV2 and TRBJ1-6, with D tentatively TRBD1 (6 bases). The length of the CDR3 is 17 residues. Germline V lookup: CDR1 SNHLY, CDR2 FYNNEI. V lost 3 bases and J lost 0, with 12 bases in between. The CDR3 nucleotides are TGTGCCAGCAGTGATTACAGGGTATCCTCCTATAATTCACCCCTCCACTTT. It encodes CASSDYRVSSYNSPLHF.

The V call is TRBV12-3 or TRBV12-4, the J call TRBJ1-5, with 10 nucleotides matching TRBD1. This CDR3 is 13 amino acids long. Trimming took 4 bases from V and 6 from J; bases not matched to a gene: 0. CDR3 DNA sequence: TGTGCCAGCAGTTGGACAGGGGGTCAGCCCCAGCATTTT. Its protein product is CASSWTGGQPQHF.

The V gene is TRBV10-3, the J gene TRBJ2-1; TRBD2 matches 15 bases. With 4 bases clipped from V and 5 bases from J, the junction kept 3 bases outside the gene matches. The length of the CDR3 is 16 residues. CDR1 and CDR2 (germline): ENHRY, SYGVKD. In DNA form, the CDR3 reads TGTGCCATCAGTGGGACTAGCGGGAGGGTTCACAATGAGCAGTTCTTC. Protein sequence: CAISGTSGRVHNEQFF.

The genes are TRBV21-1 and TRBJ1-4; the table's D call, TRBD1, was not checked against the DNA. TRBV21-1 is termed a pseudogene. The CDR3 is made up of 15 amino acids. The CDR3 DNA reads TGTGCCAGCAGCATTGGGAACAGGGGAGGTGAAAAACTGTTTTTT. The encoded protein is CASSIGNRGGEKLFF.

CDR3 nucleotides: TGTGCCACCAGTGGGGGTTGGGGGCTAGCTCAAGCAGATACGCAGTATTTT. As protein: CATSGGWGLAQADTQYF. The chain employs TRBV24-1 and TRBJ2-3, with a tentative D call TRBD1 (6 bases). This CDR3 region has 17 residues. V was pared by 5 bases and J by 4 bases, with 21 bases between. The germline gives CDR1 KGHDR, CDR2 SFDVKD.